This T cell receptor (beta chain) was obtained from a study of T cell changes during pregnancy in multiple sclerosis. Germline V gene lookup returns CDR1 SGHRS and CDR2 YFSETQ. This CDR3 contains 15 residues. Trimming removed 4 bases at V and 2 bases at J, with 15 bases between. Measured with immunoSEQ multiplex PCR; TCRdb has only the in-frame clones, and not every one. Here the sample spans fewer than 90,000 clones, 94% being singletons. This TCR came from a female donor in good health, enrolled as a control in a pregnancy study. Specimen: peripheral blood, collected after pregnancy. J is TRBJ2-5 and V is TRBV5-1, with D unclear. The CDR3 region has the DNA TGCGCCAGCAGCAAACCGGGTTTAGGTCAAGAGACCCAGTACTTC. Protein product: CASSKPGLGQETQYF.